The 25 T cell receptor beta chains below come from one sample, sequenced in a study of cytomegalovirus exposure and HLA in healthy donors. PCR involved 60 Vbeta and 13 Jbeta primers. Repertoires were generated with immunoSEQ multiplex PCR, while TCRdb's copy carries only in-frame clones and drops some. The table lists some 150,000 clones, more than 60% of them singletons. Sequencing input: PBMCs. The receptor set was obtained from a man aged 40-49 years in good health and CMV-seronegative.

The chain has TRBV7-3 and TRBJ2-5; a possible D gene is TRBD2 (5 bases). V was shortened by 0 bases and J by 4 bases, with 12 bases between the two germline ends. From germline, CDR1 is SGHTA and CDR2 FQGTGA. The CDR3 totals 15 residues. In DNA, the CDR3 is TGTGCCAGCAGCTTAACTTCCAGCAGCGGAGAGACCCAGTACTTC. It yields the protein CASSLTSSSGETQYF.

In this sample, this clone turned up a few times. The chain carries TRBV7-9 and TRBJ2-1, with a possible D match to TRBD1 (5 bases). V dropped 7 bases and J dropped 5 bases, with 15 bases sitting between them. The CDR3 sequence is 14 residues long. Germline V gives CDR1 SEHNR, CDR2 FQNEAQ (reference sequence). The CDR3 reads CASMVQDKNNEQFF. CDR3 bases: TGTGCCAGCATGGTCCAGGACAAGAACAATGAGCAGTTCTTC.

The chain uses TRBV7-8 and TRBJ1-2; 9 bases agree with TRBD1. The J segment lost 3 bases and the V segment lost 7 bases, leaving 3 bases of the junction unmatched. Germline CDR1 is SGHVS and CDR2 is FQNEAQ. This CDR3 is built from 13 residues. This CDR3 is CASTTGGDYGYTF. The CDR3 DNA reads as TGTGCCAGCACCACAGGGGGCGACTATGGCTACACCTTC.

This chain connects TRBV11-2 to TRBJ2-1, with TRBD1 matching over 9 bases. In germline, CDR1 is SGHAT, CDR2 FQNNGV. The CDR3 runs to 15 residues. Trimming took 4 bases from V and 2 from J; bases not matched to a gene: 3. The CDR3 DNA is TGTGCCAGCAGCTCAGGACAGGGGCCCTACAATGAGCAGTTCTTC. Amino acid sequence: CASSSGQGPYNEQFF.

The chain couples TRBV6-6 to TRBJ2-3, with D perhaps TRBD2 (6 bases). Trimming took off 0 bases at V and 3 bases at J, with 13 bases between the two ends. Germline-derived CDR1 and CDR2 are MNHNY and SVGAGI (reference sequence). This CDR3 comprises 16 residues. The chain's CDR3 is CASSYSLAGLTDTQYF. The CDR3 DNA reads as TGTGCCAGCAGTTACTCCCTGGCGGGGTTAACAGATACGCAGTATTTT.

The V call is TRBV4-3, the J call TRBJ2-3, with D maybe TRBD2 (5 bases). V shed 1 base and J shed 2 bases, with 10 bases lying between them. In germline, CDR1 is LGHNA, CDR2 YSLEER. This CDR3 has 15 residues. CDR3 DNA: TGCGCCAGCAGCCAAGCGGGAACCCACACAGATACGCAGTATTTT. Translation gives CASSQAGTHTDTQYF.

This chain links TRBV4-2 with TRBJ1-6, with TRBD1 as a possible D gene (5 bases). The CDR3 has 16 residues. V was clipped by 3 bases and J by 3 bases, with 12 bases between them. Germline V gene data show CDR1 as LGHNA and CDR2 as YNFKEQ. The CDR3 loop is CASSQLDRDYNSPLHF. The DNA of the CDR3 is TGTGCCAGCAGCCAGCTCGACAGAGACTATAATTCACCCCTCCACTTT.

The chain links TRBV7-2 to TRBJ2-3, with 7 nucleotides matching TRBD2. From germline, CDR1 is SGHTA and CDR2 FQGNSA. There are 14 residues in the CDR3. The V and J ends lost 5 bases and 3 bases, in that order; junction bases with no gene match: 5. The DNA of the CDR3 is TGTGCCAGCAGCCTGGGGGGGGTTACAGATACGCAGTATTTT. Protein sequence: CASSLGGVTDTQYF.

The chain joins TRBV4-1 to TRBJ1-5; D is possibly TRBD1 (6 bases). Germline CDR1 is MGHRA and CDR2 is YSYEKL. Trimming shortened V by 1 base and J by 7 bases, and 14 bases separated the two germline ends. This CDR3 comprises 15 residues. The CDR3 bases are TGCGCCAGCAGCCAAGTATCAGGGGTTAGGCAGCCCCAGCATTTT. Protein: CASSQVSGVRQPQHF.

The DNA for the CDR3 is TGTGCCAGCAGCGTAGCTACGAGGTATGGGACAGATACGCAGTATTTT. Amino acid sequence: CASSVATRYGTDTQYF. The chain employs TRBV9 and TRBJ2-3; D remains unclear. The CDR3 extends over 16 amino acids. Germline V gene data show CDR1 as SGDLS and CDR2 as YYNGEE. The V end was cut by 0 bases, the J end by 3 bases, with 14 bases between.

The chain recombines TRBV6-5 with TRBJ2-5; 7 bases map to TRBD2. The J call may be wrong; the DNA end is better matched by TRBJ2-7. CDR1 is MNHEY, CDR2 SVGAGI, per germline. The CDR3 has 16 residues. CDR3 in DNA: TGTGCCAGCAGTTCTCGGCCGGGGGGTAAAATCTACGAGCAGTACTTC. This sequence encodes CASSSRPGGKIYEQYF.

This chain connects TRBV29-1 to TRBJ1-3; D uncertain. The CDR3 extends over 11 amino acids. Germline lookup yields CDR1 SQVTM and CDR2 ANQGSEA. The ends were cut back, 4 bases at V and 4 bases at J, with 5 bases in the middle. The CDR3 sequence: CSVASGNTIYF. The CDR3 DNA reads TGCAGCGTTGCATCAGGAAACACCATATATTTT.

This chain uses TRBV5-5 with TRBJ1-2; D unresolved. The length of the CDR3 is 14 residues. Germline CDR1 SGHKS, CDR2 YYEKEE (reference sequence). Between the trimmed V and J ends, which lost 4 bases and 8 bases, there was a span of 18 bases. The CDR3 loop is CASSASAGLYGYTF. CDR3 nucleotide sequence: TGTGCCAGCAGCGCCTCAGCGGGTTTATACGGCTACACCTTC. The entire variable domain, with the rest obtained from reference TRBV5-5 and TRBJ1-2, is as follows: DAGVTQSPTHLIKTRGQQVTLRCSPISGHKSVSWYQQVLGQGPQFIFQYYEKEERGRGNFPDRFSARQFPNYSSELNVNALLLGDSALYLCASSASAGLYGYTFGSGTRLTVV.

This chain joins TRBV2 and TRBJ2-4; no firm D call. V lost 4 bases, J lost 1 base, and 11 bases lay in between. The CDR3 has 15 residues. CDR1 and CDR2 from the germline V gene are SNHLY and FYNNEI. This chain's CDR3 is CASSGPAVAKNIQYF. The CDR3 nucleotides are TGTGCCAGCAGTGGTCCGGCGGTGGCCAAAAACATTCAGTACTTC.

The sample holds a few counts of this clone. J is TRBJ1-2 and V is TRBV6-6; TRBD1 matches at 8 bases. Losses at the gene ends were 6 bases for V and 8 bases for J; bases not matched to a gene: 8. The CDR3 length is 13 residues. Germline assignment: CDR1 MNHNY and CDR2 SVGAGI (reference sequence). CDR3 sequence: CASRPGQVEGYTF. The CDR3 DNA is TGTGCCAGCAGGCCGGGACAGGTCGAGGGCTACACCTTC.

V usage is TRBV19 and J usage is TRBJ1-2, with a tentative D call TRBD1 (6 bases). Trimming took off 3 bases at V and 10 bases at J, with 15 bases between the two ends. Germline CDR1 LNHDA, CDR2 SQIVND (reference sequence). The CDR3 loop spans 13 amino acids. CDR3 coding DNA: TGTGCCAGTAGTATCGCAGGGGCGCCTGACTACACCTTC. Residues: CASSIAGAPDYTF.

The sample holds a few counts of this clone. The V and J genes are TRBV4-3 and TRBJ2-2; tentatively, D is TRBD1 (5 bases). Germline CDR1 and CDR2: LGHNA and YSLEER. V lost 8 bases to trimming and J lost 5 bases, with 15 bases between them. The CDR3 is 14 amino acids. The CDR3 DNA reads as TGCGCCAGCGCAGTAGTTTCAGGGACCGGGGAGCTGTTTTTT. This encodes CASAVVSGTGELFF.

J is TRBJ2-3 and V is TRBV28; possibly TRBD2 for D (5 bases). V was clipped by 7 bases and J by 1 base, with 12 bases between them. CDR1 is MDHEN, CDR2 SYDVKM, per germline. The CDR3 covers 14 residues. Here the CDR3 DNA reads TGTGCCAGCATTACCGGGGATGGCACAGATACGCAGTATTTT. Translating it yields CASITGDGTDTQYF.

As for this clone: An end of the junction does not agree with germline; a read error may underlie this. V gene TRBV27 combines with J gene TRBJ1-2, with a tentative D call TRBD1 (6 bases). This CDR3 is 14 amino acids long. The germline gives CDR1 MNHEY, CDR2 SMNVEV (reference sequence). The CDR3 DNA reads as TGTGCCAGCAGTGGGGACAACAGGAGTAATGGCTACCCCTTC. Its protein product is CASSGDNRSNGYPF.

This clone showed up just a few times. V gene TRBV30 combines with J gene TRBJ1-5; TRBD1 is a possible D gene (6 bases). V dropped 0 bases and J dropped 0 bases, with 9 bases sitting between them. The CDR3 is 15 amino acids. Germline values: CDR1 GTSNPN, CDR2 SVGIG (reference sequence). CDR3 DNA: TGTGCCTGGAGTGTAGGGGGAAATAGCAATCAGCCCCAGCATTTT. This codes for CAWSVGGNSNQPQHF.

This clone was observed a single time. The chain combines TRBV4-1 with TRBJ2-3; 14 positions agree with TRBD2. V trimming: 4 bases; J trimming: 0 bases; junction bases outside the gene matches: 9. CDR3 length equals 19 residues. Germline lookup yields CDR1 MGHRA and CDR2 YSYEKL. The chain's CDR3 is CASSLLGLAGASSTDTQYF. In DNA, the CDR3 is TGCGCCAGCAGCCTACTGGGACTAGCGGGGGCCTCTAGCACAGATACGCAGTATTTT.

The genes are TRBV5-4 and TRBJ1-1; D is undetermined. The CDR3 has 15 residues. Germline CDR1 and CDR2: SGHNT and YYREEE (reference sequence). Trimming left V 4 bases short and J 1 base short, with 14 bases between. The chain's CDR3 is CASSPGYGANTEAFF. CDR3 DNA sequence: TGTGCCAGCAGCCCCGGGTATGGAGCGAACACTGAAGCTTTCTTT.

The J gene is TRBJ1-5, the V gene TRBV4-1; 8 bases line up with TRBD1. V lost 0 bases to trimming and J lost 7 bases; unmatched junction nucleotides: 17. CDR1 and CDR2 (germline): MGHRA, YSYEKL. The CDR3 consists of 19 residues. CDR3 residues: CASSQEERTGRPDWQPQHF. The CDR3 DNA reads as TGCGCCAGCAGCCAAGAGGAAAGGACAGGGAGGCCAGATTGGCAGCCCCAGCATTTT.

The CDR3 nucleotides read TGTGCCAGCACGCGGGGGGGTTTTGAGTATGGCTACACCTTC. Its translation: CASTRGGFEYGYTF. The chain is built from TRBV7-2 and TRBJ1-2; tentative D call: TRBD1 (5 bases). The CDR3 loop spans 14 amino acids. V lost 7 bases, J lost 5 bases, and 17 bases lay in between. The germline CDR1 and CDR2 sequences are SGHTA and FQGNSA.

This clone was detected once. This rearrangement joins TRBV28 to TRBJ1-2; D possibly corresponds to TRBD1 (6 bases). The CDR3 is made up of 11 amino acids. The V end lost 6 bases, the J end lost 8 bases, and 10 bases lay between the germline ends. Germline CDR1 and CDR2: MDHEN and SYDVKM. CDR3 in DNA: TGTGCCAGCAGACAGGGTTGGGGCTACACCTTC. Residues: CASRQGWGYTF.